The 12 T cell receptor beta chains below were found in one sample sequenced in a study of blood T cell repertoires in COVID-19. Produced via immunoSEQ multiplex PCR; TCRdb's table is partial and in-frame only. This table has 87,000 or so clones, approximately 86% appearing once. Material for sequencing was peripheral blood. The receptors originated from a man aged 35 to 55 with acute or convalescent COVID-19.

The V call is TRBV11-2, the J call TRBJ1-2, with D perhaps matching TRBD1 (5 bases). Per the germline V gene, CDR1 is SGHAT and CDR2 is FQNNGV. The CDR3 has 14 residues. Deletions cut 0 bases from V and 8 bases from J, with 13 bases between. CDR3 sequence reads: CASSLDRADGGYTF. The CDR3 DNA reads TGTGCCAGCAGCTTAGACAGGGCGGACGGGGGCTACACCTTC. Full variable domain (remainder filled in from reference TRBV11-2 and TRBJ1-2): EAGVAQSPRYKIIEKRQSVAFWCNPISGHATLYWYQQILGQGPKLLIQFQNNGVVDDSQLPKDRFSAERLKGVDSTLKIQPAKLEDSAVYLCASSLDRADGGYTFGSGTRLTVV.

The chain is built from TRBV29-1 and TRBJ2-7; the match to TRBD1 covers 9 bases. V gave up 2 bases and J gave up 3 bases; unmatched junction bases: 8. Per germline, CDR1 SQVTM and CDR2 ANQGSEA. The CDR3 sequence is 15 residues long. In nucleotides, the CDR3 is TGCAGCGTTGAAACGGGAGGACAGGGGCTCTACGAGCAGTACTTC. Translation gives CSVETGGQGLYEQYF.

V is TRBV5-1 and J is TRBJ1-5; D unclear. This CDR3 comprises 15 residues. Germline values: CDR1 SGHRS, CDR2 YFSETQ. The germline V and J ends were trimmed by 4 bases and 2 bases, with 13 bases remaining between them. The DNA for the CDR3 is TGCGCCAGCAGCCCAAGTAATGCAGGCAATCAGCCCCAGCATTTT. It is translated as CASSPSNAGNQPQHF. The full variable domain, with the rest looked up from reference TRBV5-1 and TRBJ1-5, is KAGVTQTPRYLIKTRGQQVTLSCSPISGHRSVSWYQQTPGQGLQFLFEYFSETQRNKGNFPGRFSGRQFSNSRSEMNVSTLELGDSALYLCASSPSNAGNQPQHFGDGTRLSIL.

The chain has TRBV20-1 and TRBJ2-7; the D is unclear. Germline CDR1 is DFQATT and CDR2 is SNEGSKA (reference sequence). Trimming cost V 4 bases and J 8 bases, with 9 bases left between them. CDR3 length: 10 residues. The CDR3 DNA follows: TGCAGTGCTATGGCGGAACAGCAGTACTTC. Amino acid sequence: CSAMAEQQYF.

About this clone itself: One junction end does not reproduce the germline sequence, and a read error may be involved. The chain combines TRBV19 with TRBJ2-7; 9 bases fit TRBD2. Germline V gene lookup returns CDR1 LNHDA and CDR2 SQIVND (reference sequence). CDR3 size: 16 residues. The CDR3 coding sequence is TGTGCCAGTAGTATAGTCGGCGGGAGGGCCTCCGACGAGCAGTACTTC. This gives the protein CASSIVGGRASDEQYF.

DNA of the CDR3: TGTGCCAGCAGCGATACAGGTGATGGAGAGACCCAGTACTTC. Protein product: CASSDTGDGETQYF. V gene TRBV7-3 combines with J gene TRBJ2-5, with D perhaps TRBD1 (5 bases). This CDR3 region has 14 residues. Germline lookup yields CDR1 SGHTA and CDR2 FQGTGA. Trimming took off 5 bases at V and 4 bases at J, with 14 bases between the two ends.

The V gene is TRBV27, the J gene TRBJ1-5, with a tentative D call TRBD1 (6 bases). Trimming left V 3 bases short and J 2 bases short, with 17 bases between. Germline-derived CDR1 and CDR2 are MNHEY and SMNVEV (reference sequence). The CDR3 contains 17 residues. The CDR3 loop is CASSFQSPRQGNQPQHF. The CDR3, as DNA: TGTGCCAGCAGTTTCCAATCCCCGCGACAGGGCAATCAGCCCCAGCATTTT.

This chain connects TRBV10-3 to TRBJ1-1, with 10 nucleotides matching TRBD1. The CDR3 runs 13 residues. Germline lookup yields CDR1 ENHRY and CDR2 SYGVKD. J gave up 7 bases and V 2 bases, and 1 base lay outside the gene matches. This chain's CDR3 is CAISEDRGLEAFF. CDR3 DNA: TGTGCCATCAGTGAGGACAGGGGGCTTGAAGCTTTCTTT.

This clone was seen once. V is TRBV19 and J is TRBJ1-2, with a tentative D call TRBD1 (5 bases). Germline CDR1 LNHDA, CDR2 SQIVND (reference sequence). The CDR3 is 15 residues long. V was clipped by 3 bases and J by 4 bases, with 15 bases between them. The CDR3 loop reads CASSISSGGTYGYTF. In nucleotides, the CDR3 is TGTGCCAGTAGTATTTCTTCTGGCGGGACCTATGGCTACACCTTC.

This clone has only a few counts. This rearrangement joins TRBV16 to TRBJ2-2, with 7 bases identical to TRBD2. CDR3 size: 15 residues. The ends lost 5 bases at V and 2 bases at J; junction bases unmatched: 5. Germline V gene lookup returns CDR1 KGHSY and CDR2 FQNENV. Written as DNA, the CDR3 is TGTGCCAGCAGCGGGACTACCGCCAACACCGGGGAGCTGTTTTTT. Its protein is CASSGTTANTGELFF.

This chain joins TRBV10-3 and TRBJ1-5; D unclear. This CDR3 contains 17 residues. Germline CDR1 ENHRY, CDR2 SYGVKD. The V end was cut by 0 bases, the J end by 0 bases, with 12 bases between. The CDR3 here is CAISESIQADSNQPQHF. The CDR3 DNA is TGTGCCATCAGTGAGTCGATTCAGGCTGATAGCAATCAGCCCCAGCATTTT.

Concerning this clone: Sequence at one end of the junction differs from germline and may be a read error. The rearrangement uses TRBV6-6 and TRBJ2-3; maybe TRBD1 (6 bases). The CDR3 loop spans 16 amino acids. From germline, CDR1 is MNHNY and CDR2 SVGAGI (reference sequence). CDR3: CTSSRRTVSSTDTQYF. The DNA of the CDR3 is TGTACCAGCAGTCGACGGACAGTCTCTAGCACAGATACGCAGTATTTT.